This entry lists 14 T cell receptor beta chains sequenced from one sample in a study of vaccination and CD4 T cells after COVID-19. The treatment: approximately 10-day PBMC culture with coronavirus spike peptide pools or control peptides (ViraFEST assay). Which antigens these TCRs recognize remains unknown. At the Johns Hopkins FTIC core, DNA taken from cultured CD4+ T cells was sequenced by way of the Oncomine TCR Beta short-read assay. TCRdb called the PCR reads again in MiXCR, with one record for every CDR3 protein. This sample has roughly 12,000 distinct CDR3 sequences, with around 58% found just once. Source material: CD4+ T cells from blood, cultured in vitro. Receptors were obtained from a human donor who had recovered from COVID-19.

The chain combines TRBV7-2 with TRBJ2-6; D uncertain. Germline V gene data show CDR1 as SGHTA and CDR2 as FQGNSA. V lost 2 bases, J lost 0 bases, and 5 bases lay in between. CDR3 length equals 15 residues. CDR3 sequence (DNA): TGTGCCAGCAGCTTACTCGGCTCTGGGGCCAACGTCCTGACTTTC. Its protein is CASSLLGSGANVLTF.

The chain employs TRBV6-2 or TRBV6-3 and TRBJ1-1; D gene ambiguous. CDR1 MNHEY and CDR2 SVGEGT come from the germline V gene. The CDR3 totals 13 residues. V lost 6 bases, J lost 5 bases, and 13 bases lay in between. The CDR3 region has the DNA TGTGCCAGCAGCCATCGCCGGGATACTGAAGCTTTCTTT. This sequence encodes CASSHRRDTEAFF.

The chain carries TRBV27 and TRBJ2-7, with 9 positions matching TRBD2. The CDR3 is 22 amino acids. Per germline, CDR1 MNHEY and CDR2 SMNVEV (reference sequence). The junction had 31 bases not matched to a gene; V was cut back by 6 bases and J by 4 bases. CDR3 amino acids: CASRRTGRQFNLDGGRVYEQYF. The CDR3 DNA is TGTGCCAGCAGACGTACAGGGAGGCAATTTAACTTAGACGGCGGGAGGGTATACGAGCAGTACTTC.

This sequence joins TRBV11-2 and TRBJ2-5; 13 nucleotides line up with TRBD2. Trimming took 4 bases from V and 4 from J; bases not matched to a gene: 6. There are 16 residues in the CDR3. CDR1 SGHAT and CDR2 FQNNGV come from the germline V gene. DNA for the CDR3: TGTGCCAGCAGCTACTCCCGGACTAGCGGGAGAGAGACCCAGTACTTC. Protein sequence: CASSYSRTSGRETQYF.

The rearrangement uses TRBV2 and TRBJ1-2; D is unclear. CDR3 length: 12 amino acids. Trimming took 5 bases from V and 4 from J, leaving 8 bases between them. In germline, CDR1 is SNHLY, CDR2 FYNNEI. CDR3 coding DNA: TGTGCCAGCAGTATTGAAGGCTATGGCTACACCTTC. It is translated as CASSIEGYGYTF.

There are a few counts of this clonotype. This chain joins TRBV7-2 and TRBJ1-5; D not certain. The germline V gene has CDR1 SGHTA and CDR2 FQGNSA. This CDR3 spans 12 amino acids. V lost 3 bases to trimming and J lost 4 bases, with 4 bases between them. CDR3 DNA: TGTGCCAGCAGCTTGTTTAATCAGCCCCAGCATTTT. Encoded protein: CASSLFNQPQHF.

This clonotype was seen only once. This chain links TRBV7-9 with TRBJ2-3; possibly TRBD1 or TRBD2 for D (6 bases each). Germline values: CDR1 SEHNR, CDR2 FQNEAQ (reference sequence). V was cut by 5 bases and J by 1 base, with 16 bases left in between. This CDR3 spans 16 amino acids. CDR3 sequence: CASSPSPGEGTDTQYF. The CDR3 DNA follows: TGTGCCAGCAGCCCGAGTCCAGGGGAGGGCACAGATACGCAGTATTTT.

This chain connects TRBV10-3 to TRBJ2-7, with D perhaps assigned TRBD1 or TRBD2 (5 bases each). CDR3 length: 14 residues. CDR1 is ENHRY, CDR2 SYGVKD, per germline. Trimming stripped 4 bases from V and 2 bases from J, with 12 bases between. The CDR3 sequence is CAISGDGGTYEQYF. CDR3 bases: TGTGCCATCAGTGGGGACGGCGGCACCTACGAGCAGTACTTC.

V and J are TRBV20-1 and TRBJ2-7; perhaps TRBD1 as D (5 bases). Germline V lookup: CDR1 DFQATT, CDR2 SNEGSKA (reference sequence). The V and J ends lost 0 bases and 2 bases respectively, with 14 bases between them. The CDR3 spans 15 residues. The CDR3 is CSARDQSPGPYEQYF. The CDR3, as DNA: TGCAGTGCTAGAGATCAGAGTCCAGGGCCCTACGAGCAGTACTTC.

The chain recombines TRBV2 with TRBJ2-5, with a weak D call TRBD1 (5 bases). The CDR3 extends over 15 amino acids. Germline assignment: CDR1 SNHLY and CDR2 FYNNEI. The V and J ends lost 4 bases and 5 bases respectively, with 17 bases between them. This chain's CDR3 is CASSVPGIKGETQYF. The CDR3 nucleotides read TGTGCCAGCAGTGTCCCTGGGATCAAGGGGGAGACCCAGTACTTC.

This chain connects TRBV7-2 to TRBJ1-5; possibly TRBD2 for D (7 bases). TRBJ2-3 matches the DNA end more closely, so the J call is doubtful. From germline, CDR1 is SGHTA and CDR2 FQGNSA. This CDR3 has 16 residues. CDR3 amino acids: CASSPPGGQSNQPQYF. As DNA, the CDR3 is TGTGCCAGCAGCCCCCCGGGAGGACAGTCCAATCAGCCCCAGTATTTT.

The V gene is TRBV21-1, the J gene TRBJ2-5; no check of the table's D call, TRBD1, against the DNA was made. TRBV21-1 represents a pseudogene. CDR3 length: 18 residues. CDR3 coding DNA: TGTGCCAGCAGCAAGACCTTCCGGGACAGGCATACCGAAGAGACCCAGTACTTC. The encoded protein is CASSKTFRDRHTEETQYF.

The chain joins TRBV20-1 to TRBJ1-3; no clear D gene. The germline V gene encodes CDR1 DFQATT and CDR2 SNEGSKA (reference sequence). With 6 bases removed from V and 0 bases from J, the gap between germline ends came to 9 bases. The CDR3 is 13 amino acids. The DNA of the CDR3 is TGCAGTGCAAGACTCAACTCTGGAAACACCATATATTTT. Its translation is CSARLNSGNTIYF.

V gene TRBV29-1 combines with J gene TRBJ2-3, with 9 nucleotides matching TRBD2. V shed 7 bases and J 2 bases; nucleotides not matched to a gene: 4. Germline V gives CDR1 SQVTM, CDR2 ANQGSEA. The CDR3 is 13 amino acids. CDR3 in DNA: TGCAGCGAGGGCGGGGGGGTCACAGATACGCAGTATTTT. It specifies CSEGGGVTDTQYF.